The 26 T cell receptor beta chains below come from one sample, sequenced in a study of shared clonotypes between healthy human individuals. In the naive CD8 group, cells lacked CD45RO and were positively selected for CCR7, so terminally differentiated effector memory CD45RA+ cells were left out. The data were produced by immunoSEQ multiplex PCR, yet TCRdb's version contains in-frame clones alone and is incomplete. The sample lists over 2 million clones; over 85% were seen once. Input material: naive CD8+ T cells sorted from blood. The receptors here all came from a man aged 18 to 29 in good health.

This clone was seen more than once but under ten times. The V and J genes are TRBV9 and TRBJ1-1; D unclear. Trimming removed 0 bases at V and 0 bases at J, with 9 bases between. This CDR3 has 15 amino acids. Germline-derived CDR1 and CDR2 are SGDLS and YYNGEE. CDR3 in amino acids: CASSVGETLNTEAFF. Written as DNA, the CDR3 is TGTGCCAGCAGCGTAGGCGAAACACTGAACACTGAAGCTTTCTTT.

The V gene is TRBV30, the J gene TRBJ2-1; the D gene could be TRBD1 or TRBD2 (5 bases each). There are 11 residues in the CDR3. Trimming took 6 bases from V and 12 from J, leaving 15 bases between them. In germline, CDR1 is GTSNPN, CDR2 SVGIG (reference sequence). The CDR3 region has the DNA TGTGCCTGTGAGGGGAACGGGGCGCAGTTCTTC. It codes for CACEGNGAQFF.

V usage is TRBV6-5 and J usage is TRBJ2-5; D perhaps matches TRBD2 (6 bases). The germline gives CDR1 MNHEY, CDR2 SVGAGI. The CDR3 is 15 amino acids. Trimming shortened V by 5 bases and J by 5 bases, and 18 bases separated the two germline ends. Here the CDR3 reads CASSQLRRDGETQYF. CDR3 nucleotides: TGTGCCAGCAGTCAACTTCGGCGGGACGGGGAGACCCAGTACTTC.

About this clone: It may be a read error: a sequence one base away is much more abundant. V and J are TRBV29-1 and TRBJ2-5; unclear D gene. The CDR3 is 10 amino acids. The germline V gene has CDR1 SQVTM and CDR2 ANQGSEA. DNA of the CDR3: TGCAGCGCGGCACAAGAGGCCCAGTACTTC. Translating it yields CSAAQEAQYF.

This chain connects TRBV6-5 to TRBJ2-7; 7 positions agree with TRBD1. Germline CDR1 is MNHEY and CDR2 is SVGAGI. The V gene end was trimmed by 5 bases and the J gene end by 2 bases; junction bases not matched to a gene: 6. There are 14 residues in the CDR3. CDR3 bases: TGTGCCAGCAGTCGTTCGGGACAGCCCTACGAGCAGTACTTC. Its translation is CASSRSGQPYEQYF.

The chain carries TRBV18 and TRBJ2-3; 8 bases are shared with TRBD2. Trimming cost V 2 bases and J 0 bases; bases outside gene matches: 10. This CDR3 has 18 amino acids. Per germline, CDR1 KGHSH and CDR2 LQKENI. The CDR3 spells CASSPKASGPDSTDTQYF. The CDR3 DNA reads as TGTGCCAGCTCACCAAAGGCTAGCGGGCCGGATAGCACAGATACGCAGTATTTT.

CDR3 region: CASGLPTYNEQFF. For the CDR3, the DNA is TGTGCCAGCGGACTTCCAACTTACAATGAGCAGTTCTTC. The chain carries TRBV5-4 and TRBJ2-1; D may be TRBD2 (5 bases). V gave up 7 bases and J gave up 4 bases, with 12 bases separating them. Germline V gene lookup returns CDR1 SGHNT and CDR2 YYREEE (reference sequence). There are 13 residues in the CDR3.

The CDR3 region has the DNA TGTGCCAGCAGTTTTGATAGCGGGAGCATTTACAATGAGCAGTTCTTC. Translation: CASSFDSGSIYNEQFF. The chain links TRBV27 to TRBJ2-1, with TRBD2 matching 9 bases. The V and J ends lost 3 bases and 4 bases, in that order; junction bases with no gene match: 7. The CDR3 is made up of 16 amino acids. CDR1 is MNHEY and CDR2 is SMNVEV in the germline V gene (reference sequence).

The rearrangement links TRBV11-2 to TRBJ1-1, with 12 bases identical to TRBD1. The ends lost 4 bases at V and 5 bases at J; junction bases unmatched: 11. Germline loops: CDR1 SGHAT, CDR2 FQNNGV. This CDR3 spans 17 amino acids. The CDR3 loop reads CASSSNLGTGGRTEAFF. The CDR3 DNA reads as TGTGCCAGCAGCTCGAACCTGGGGACAGGGGGCCGAACTGAAGCTTTCTTT.

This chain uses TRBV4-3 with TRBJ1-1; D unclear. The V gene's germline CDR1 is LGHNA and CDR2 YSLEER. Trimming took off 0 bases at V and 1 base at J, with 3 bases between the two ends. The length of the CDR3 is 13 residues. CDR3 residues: CASSQESNTEAFF. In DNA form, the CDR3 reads TGCGCCAGCAGCCAAGAATCGAACACTGAAGCTTTCTTT.

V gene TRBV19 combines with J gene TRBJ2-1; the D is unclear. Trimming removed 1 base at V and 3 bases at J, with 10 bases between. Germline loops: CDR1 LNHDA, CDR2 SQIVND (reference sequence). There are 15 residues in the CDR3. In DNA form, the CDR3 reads TGTGCCAGTAGTATAGTCCCCATCGACTACAATGAGCAGTTCTTC. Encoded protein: CASSIVPIDYNEQFF.

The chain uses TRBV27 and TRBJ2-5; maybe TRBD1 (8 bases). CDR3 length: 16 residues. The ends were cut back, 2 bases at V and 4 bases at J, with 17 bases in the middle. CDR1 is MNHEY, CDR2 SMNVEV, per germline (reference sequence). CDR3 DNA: TGTGCCAGCAGTTTAGTAGGACAGGGAGGGGGAGAGACCCAGTACTTC. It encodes CASSLVGQGGGETQYF.

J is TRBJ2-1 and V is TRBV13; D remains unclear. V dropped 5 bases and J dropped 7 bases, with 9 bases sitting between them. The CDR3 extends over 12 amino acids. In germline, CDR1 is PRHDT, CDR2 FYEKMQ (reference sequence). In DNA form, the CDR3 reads TGTGCCAGCAGCCCCGTACTTAATGAGCAGTTCTTC. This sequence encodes CASSPVLNEQFF.

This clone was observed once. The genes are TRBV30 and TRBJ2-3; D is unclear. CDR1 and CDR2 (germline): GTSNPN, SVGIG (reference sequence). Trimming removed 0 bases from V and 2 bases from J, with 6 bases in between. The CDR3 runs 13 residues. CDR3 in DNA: TGTGCCTGGAGTGTTTCACCCACAGATACGCAGTATTTT. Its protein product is CAWSVSPTDTQYF.

The CDR3 DNA reads TGCGCCAGCAGCCAAGCCTCCGGTGCCGCCCTAAATGAAAAACTGTTTTTT. The encoded protein is CASSQASGAALNEKLFF. The gene calls are TRBV4-1 and TRBJ1-4; D remains unclear. The CDR3 totals 17 residues. Germline-derived CDR1 and CDR2 are MGHRA and YSYEKL. V was trimmed by 1 base and J by 5 bases, leaving 17 bases between them.

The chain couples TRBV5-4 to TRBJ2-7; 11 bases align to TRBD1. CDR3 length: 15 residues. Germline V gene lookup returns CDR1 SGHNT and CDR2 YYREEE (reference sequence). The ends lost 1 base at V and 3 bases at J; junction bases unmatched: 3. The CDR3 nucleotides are TGTGCCAGCAGCTTGTTGGGGACAGGGGGCTACGAGCAGTACTTC. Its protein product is CASSLLGTGGYEQYF.

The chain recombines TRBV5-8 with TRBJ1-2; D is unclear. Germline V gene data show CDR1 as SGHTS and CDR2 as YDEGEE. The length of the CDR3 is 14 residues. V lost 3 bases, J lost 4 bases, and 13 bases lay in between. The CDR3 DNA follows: TGTGCCAGCAGCTCTGACATGGGAGGCTATGGCTACACCTTC. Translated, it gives CASSSDMGGYGYTF. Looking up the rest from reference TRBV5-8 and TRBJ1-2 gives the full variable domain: EAGVTQSPTHLIKTRGQQATLRCSPISGHTSVYWYQQALGLGLQFLLWYDEGEERNRGNFPPRFSGRQFPNYSSELNVNALELEDSALYLCASSSDMGGYGYTFGSGTRLTVV.

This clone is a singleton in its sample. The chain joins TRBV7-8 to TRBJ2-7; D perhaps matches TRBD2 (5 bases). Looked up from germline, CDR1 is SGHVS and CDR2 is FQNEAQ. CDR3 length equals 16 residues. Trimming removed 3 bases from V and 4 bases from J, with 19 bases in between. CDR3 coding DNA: TGTGCCAGCAGCTTCACTAGGACTCCGGGCCTTTACGAGCAGTACTTC. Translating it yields CASSFTRTPGLYEQYF.

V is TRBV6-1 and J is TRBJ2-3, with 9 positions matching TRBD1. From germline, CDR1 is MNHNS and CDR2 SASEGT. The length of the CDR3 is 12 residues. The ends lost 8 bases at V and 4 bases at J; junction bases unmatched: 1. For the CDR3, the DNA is TGTGCCAGCGGGACAGGGTCAGATACGCAGTATTTT. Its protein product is CASGTGSDTQYF.

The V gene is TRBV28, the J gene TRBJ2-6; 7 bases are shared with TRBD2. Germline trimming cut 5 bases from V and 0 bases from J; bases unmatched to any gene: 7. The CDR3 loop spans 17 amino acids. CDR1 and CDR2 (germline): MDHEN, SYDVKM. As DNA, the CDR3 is TGTGCCAGCAGTGTGGACGGGAGGTACTCTGGGGCCAACGTCCTGACTTTC. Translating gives CASSVDGRYSGANVLTF.

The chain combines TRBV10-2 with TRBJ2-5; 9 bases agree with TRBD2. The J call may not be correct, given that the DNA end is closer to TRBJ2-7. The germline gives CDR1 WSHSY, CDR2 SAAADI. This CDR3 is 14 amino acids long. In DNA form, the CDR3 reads TGCGCCCTTCGGGGGCGGGAGGGCCGCTACGAGCAGTACTTC. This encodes CALRGREGRYEQYF.

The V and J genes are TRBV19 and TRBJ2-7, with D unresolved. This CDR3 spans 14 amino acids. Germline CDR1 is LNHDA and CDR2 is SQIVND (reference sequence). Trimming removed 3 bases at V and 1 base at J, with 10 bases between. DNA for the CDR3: TGTGCCAGTAGTATTAGCTACAGTTCCTACGAGCAGTACTTC. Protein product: CASSISYSSYEQYF. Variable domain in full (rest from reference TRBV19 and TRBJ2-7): DGGITQSPKYLFRKEGQNVTLSCEQNLNHDAMYWYRQDPGQGLRLIYYSQIVNDFQKGDIAEGYSVSREKKESFPLTVTSAQKNPTAFYLCASSISYSSYEQYFGPGTRLTVT.

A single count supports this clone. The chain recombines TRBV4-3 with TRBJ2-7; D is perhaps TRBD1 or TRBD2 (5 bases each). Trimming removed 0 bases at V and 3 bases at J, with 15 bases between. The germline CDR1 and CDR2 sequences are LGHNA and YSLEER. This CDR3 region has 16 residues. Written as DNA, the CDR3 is TGCGCCAGCAGCCAAGACCTATGGGGGATTGACTACGAGCAGTACTTC. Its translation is CASSQDLWGIDYEQYF.

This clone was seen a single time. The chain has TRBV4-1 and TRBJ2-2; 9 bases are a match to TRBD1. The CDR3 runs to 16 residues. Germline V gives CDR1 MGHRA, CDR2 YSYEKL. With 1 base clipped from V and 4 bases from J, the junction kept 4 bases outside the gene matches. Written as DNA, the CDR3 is TGCGCCAGCAGCCAAGGTCGGACAGGGGTCACCGGGGAGCTGTTTTTT. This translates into CASSQGRTGVTGELFF.

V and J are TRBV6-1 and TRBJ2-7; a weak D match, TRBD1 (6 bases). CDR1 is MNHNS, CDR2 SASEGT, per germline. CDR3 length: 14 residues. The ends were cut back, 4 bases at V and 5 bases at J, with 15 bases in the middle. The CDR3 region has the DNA TGTGCCAGCAGTGTCGGGACATCTCCTGACGAGCAGTACTTC. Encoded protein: CASSVGTSPDEQYF.

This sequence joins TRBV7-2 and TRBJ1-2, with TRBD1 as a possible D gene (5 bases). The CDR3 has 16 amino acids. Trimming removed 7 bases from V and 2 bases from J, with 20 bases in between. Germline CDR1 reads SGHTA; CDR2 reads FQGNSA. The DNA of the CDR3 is TGTGCCAGCACCCTTTTCGGCGAGGGGCTGAACTATGGCTACACCTTC. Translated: CASTLFGEGLNYGYTF.